This T cell receptor (beta chain) was identified in a study of T cell repertoires in cytomegalovirus infection. Germline loops: CDR1 SGHTA, CDR2 FQGNSA. The CDR3 covers 15 residues. V was trimmed by 2 bases and J by 4 bases, leaving 14 bases between them. TCRdb ran MiXCR on the reads and lists one entry per CDR3 protein. The profile shows around 800,000 distinct CDR3 sequences, less than 35% of them singletons. This clonotype was observed once. Its antigen is unknown. A much larger clone is a single base away; this may be a read error. The TCR sequence derives from a human donor in good health (CMV status not recorded). Some clones in this sample may be carry-over from other donors' samples. V usage is TRBV7-2 and J usage is TRBJ1-1, with D perhaps TRBD1 (6 bases). The sample in question was cultured CD8+ T cells from PBMCs, obtained from culture after CMV antigen stimulation. CDR3 loop: CASSLRQVLCTEAFF. CDR3 DNA sequence: TGTGCCAGCAGCTTAAGACAGGTATTGTGCACTGAAGCTTTCTTT. The full variable domain, rest sourced from reference TRBV7-2 and TRBJ1-1, is GAGVSQSPSNKVTEKGKDVELRCDPISGHTALYWYRQSLGQGLEFLIYFQGNSAPDKSGLPSDRFSAERTGGSVSTLTIQRTQQEDSAVYLCASSLRQVLCTEAFFGQGTRLTVV.